This T cell receptor beta chain was retrieved from a study of beta chain features in type 1 diabetes. Study-wide points: All four CD4+ subsets of Type 1 diabetes patients contained TCRB CDR3s that were moderately but significantly shorter.

Expressed TCRB transcripts got sequenced, as all isolated RNA was reverse transcribed. Assay used: immunoSEQ multiplex PCR; TCRdb lists only in-frame clones, some missing. In the table there are roughly 140,000 clones, 10% of which are singletons. This clone was detected a few times. Antigen specificity is unknown. Per the germline V gene, CDR1 is SNHLY and CDR2 is FYNNEI. V was clipped by 3 bases and J by 6 bases; unmatched bases: 10. This CDR3 region has 16 residues. The source is a man younger than 40 with type 1 diabetes. This chain connects TRBV2 to TRBJ1-5; TRBD1 aligns across 8 bases. Sequencing was done on a sample of central memory CD4+ T cells from blood. The chain's CDR3 is CASSDTTTGAGQPQHF. In nucleotides, the CDR3 is TGTGCCAGCAGTGACACAACGACAGGGGCGGGTCAGCCCCAGCATTTT. Variable domain in full (rest from reference TRBV2 and TRBJ1-5): EPEVTQTPSHQVTQMGQEVILRCVPISNHLYFYWYRQILGQKVEFLVSFYNNEISEKSEIFDDQFSVERPDGSNFTLKIRSTKLEDSAMYFCASSDTTTGAGQPQHFGDGTRLSIL.